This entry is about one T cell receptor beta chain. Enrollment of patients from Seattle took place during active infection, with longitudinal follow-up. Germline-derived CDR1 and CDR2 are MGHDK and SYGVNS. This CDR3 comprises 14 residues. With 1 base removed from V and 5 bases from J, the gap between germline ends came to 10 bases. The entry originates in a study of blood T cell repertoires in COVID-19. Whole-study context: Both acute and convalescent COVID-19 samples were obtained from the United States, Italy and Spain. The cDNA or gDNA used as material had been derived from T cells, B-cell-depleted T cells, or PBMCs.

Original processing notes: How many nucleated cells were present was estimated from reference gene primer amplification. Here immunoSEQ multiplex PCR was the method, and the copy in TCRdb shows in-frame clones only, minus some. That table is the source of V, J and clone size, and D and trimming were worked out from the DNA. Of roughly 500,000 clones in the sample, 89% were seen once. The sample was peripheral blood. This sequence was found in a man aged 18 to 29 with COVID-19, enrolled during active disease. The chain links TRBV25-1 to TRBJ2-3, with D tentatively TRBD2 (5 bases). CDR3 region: CASSEFAGGDTQYF. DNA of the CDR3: TGTGCCAGCAGTGAATTCGCGGGCGGAGATACGCAGTATTTT.